This T cell receptor beta chain stems from a study of T cell clonotyping in hematopoietic cell transplantation listed by TCRdb under 2021. Regarding the complete study: Recipient samples taken before transplant were collected after cytoreduction. The study collected roughly 150 blood samples from approximately 32 consecutive transplant recipients and their related donors. Recruitment of patients ran from September 2015 to early 2017, and follow-up continued until September 2020 or until death.

Findings and caveats that apply to the study as a whole: Broader posttransplant TCR repertoire diversity was predicted by donor and pretransplant recipient Inverse Simpson Index values. Recipient repertoires showed only a small fraction of overlap with donor repertoires, and over 95% appeared de novo at the given depth. The sample size was limited, and CD4 and CD8 repertoire contributions could not be separated because cells were not sorted. A decrease in recipient TCR diversity was observed after transplant, and a progressive increase in pathologically expanded clonotypes was seen from day 30 to day 180.

Turning to this clone: The antigen it recognizes is unknown. Base-call qualities are not available, and no considerably larger clone is one nucleotide away.

The sample's time point label, decoded: recipient sample about 28 days before transplant, after cytoreduction. Blood from recipients was drawn roughly 28 days before transplant, then again at days 30, 100 and 180 after transplant. Nuclei Lysis Solution was used to extract genomic DNA from fresh or cryopreserved unfractionated peripheral blood mononuclear cells. V loses 5 bases of germline sequence and J loses 2 bases, and the interval between the two ends is 9 bases. From the germline V gene (reference sequence), CDR1 is MNHEY and CDR2 is SMNVEV. The CDR3, from cysteine to phenylalanine, totals 13 residues. Just the 39-base CDR3 DNA is kept, in frame starting at base 1. The immunoSEQ assay, a bias-controlled multiplex PCR with V- and J-specific primers, was used to amplify TCR beta CDR3 regions from genomic DNA. In a second PCR step, the CDR3 amplicons were tagged with a proprietary barcode plus Illumina adapter sequences. CDR3 libraries were sequenced on an Illumina MiSeq instrument. Regarding the original processing steps: Export and quality control were done with immunoSEQ Analyzer 3.0, while downstream analyses used R Bioconductor and Immunarch. Only productive rearrangements within the normalized downsampled data set were used in the calculation of repertoire metrics. In the normalized cohort, clonotypes with more than 5 templates were defined as pathologically expanded. The Inverse Simpson Index served as the measure of repertoire diversity. To capture all clonotypes, CMV-specificity analyses were performed on the non-normalized data set. Held by TCRdb, this immuneACCESS table contains in-frame sequences only and omits some clones. Under half of the omission traces to an unresolved V gene where checked; the cause of the rest is unknown. The V and J calls and clone size come from that table; D and trimming were worked out from the DNA. The sample table shows about 69,000 clones, and almost 97% are seen once. The ten biggest clones cover under 2% of the sample.

This TCR came from a woman between 50 and 59 years old with acute myeloid leukemia. Some clones in this sample may be carry-over from other donors' samples. The V and J genes are TRBV27 and TRBJ2-5; a confident D gene designation cannot be given. The sample here was peripheral blood mononuclear cells, taken before stem cell transplant. CDR3 reads: CASSEQEQETQYF. The DNA sequence reads TGTGCCAGCAGTGAGCAAGAACAAGAGACCCAGTACTTC.